This T cell receptor beta chain stems from a study of blood T cell repertoires in COVID-19. The authors' processing: Amplification of reference gene primers provided the estimated nucleated cell counts. The table came from immunoSEQ multiplex PCR; TCRdb's copy has only in-frame clones and leaves some out. From that table come the V and J calls and clone size; the DNA was used to work out D and trimming. The sample carries about 91,000 clones, approximately 80% recorded once. Trimming removed 10 bases from V and 9 bases from J; junction bases left unmatched: 15. Germline-derived CDR1 and CDR2 are SNHLY and FYNNEI. The CDR3 is 14 amino acids.

This receptor was obtained from an elderly woman with acute or convalescent COVID-19. The V call is TRBV2, the J call TRBJ2-7; 10 nucleotides match TRBD2. Sequenced sample: peripheral blood. The CDR3 DNA is TGTGCCACCCGGGCGGCTAGCGGGAGAATTGGGCAGTACTTC. Protein product: CATRAASGRIGQYF.